Shown below are 9 T cell receptor beta chains from a single sample sequenced in a study of Ad26.COV2.S vaccination and SARS-CoV-2 variants. Assay used: immunoSEQ multiplex PCR; TCRdb lists only in-frame clones, some missing. The sample holds 250,000 to 300,000 clones; 80% to 90% are singletons and the top ten take 2.5% to 3.5%. As for treatment: roughly 18 received Ad26.COV2.S at low or high dose, single or two shots; roughly five received placebo; per-sample allocation not given. All samples were drawn on day 63, counting from the first vaccine or placebo injection. The source was peripheral blood, collected in a trial of Ad26.COV2.S vaccine versus placebo. The source of these receptors is a person between 18 and 65 years old who received the Ad26.COV2.S COVID-19 vaccine or a placebo.

The J gene is TRBJ2-7, the V gene TRBV6-5, with 10 positions matching TRBD2. This CDR3 region has 16 residues. The germline gives CDR1 MNHEY, CDR2 SVGAGI. With 0 bases clipped from V and 2 bases from J, the junction kept 4 bases outside the gene matches. CDR3 residues: CASSYSFSGRAYEQYF. For the CDR3, the DNA is TGTGCCAGCAGTTACTCTTTCAGCGGGAGGGCCTACGAGCAGTACTTC.

V usage is TRBV24-1 and J usage is TRBJ2-2; 8 bases agree with TRBD1. This CDR3 contains 15 residues. V lost 7 bases, J lost 5 bases, and 8 bases stayed unmatched. CDR1 is KGHDR and CDR2 is SFDVKD in the germline V gene. The CDR3 loop reads CATSVTGARTGELFF. The DNA for the CDR3 is TGTGCCACCAGCGTGACAGGGGCCCGGACCGGGGAGCTGTTTTTT.

The chain joins TRBV7-9 to TRBJ1-2; D gene ambiguous. The V end was cut by 5 bases, the J end by 1 base, with 8 bases between. This CDR3 contains 13 residues. CDR1 and CDR2 from the germline V gene are SEHNR and FQNEAQ (reference sequence). The CDR3 DNA follows: TGTGCCAGCAGCGTGGGATTTAACTATGGCTACACCTTC. This gives the protein CASSVGFNYGYTF.

CDR3 sequence reads: CASSPPLTDSLRTDTQYF. The CDR3 nucleotides read TGTGCCAGCTCACCACCGTTGACAGACAGCTTACGCACAGATACGCAGTATTTT. This sequence joins TRBV18 and TRBJ2-3; D possibly corresponds to TRBD1 (5 bases). This CDR3 has 18 amino acids. Germline V gives CDR1 KGHSH, CDR2 LQKENI. Deletions cut 0 bases from V and 1 base from J, with 17 bases between. The entire variable domain, with the rest obtained from reference TRBV18 and TRBJ2-3, is as follows: NAGVMQNPRHLVRRRGQEARLRCSPMKGHSHVYWYRQLPEEGLKFMVYLQKENIIDESGMPKERFSAEFPKEGPSILRIQQVVRGDSAAYFCASSPPLTDSLRTDTQYFGPGTRLTVL.

The gene calls are TRBV9 and TRBJ1-4; D unresolved. The CDR3 is 15 amino acids. Trimming cost V 1 base and J 0 bases, with 7 bases left between them. The germline gives CDR1 SGDLS, CDR2 YYNGEE. This CDR3 is CASSVSGATNEKLFF. Here the CDR3 DNA reads TGTGCCAGCAGCGTAAGTGGGGCAACTAATGAAAAACTGTTTTTT.

The gene calls are TRBV9 and TRBJ2-4; D not resolved. This CDR3 has 14 amino acids. The germline CDR1 and CDR2 sequences are SGDLS and YYNGEE. The ends were cut back, 3 bases at V and 0 bases at J, with 7 bases in the middle. The CDR3 region is CASSEGLAKNIQYF. DNA for the CDR3: TGTGCCAGCAGCGAAGGTCTAGCCAAAAACATTCAGTACTTC.

The genes are TRBV2 and TRBJ2-1; D perhaps matches TRBD2 (6 bases). The V and J ends lost 6 bases and 8 bases respectively, with 14 bases between them. The V gene's germline CDR1 is SNHLY and CDR2 FYNNEI. The CDR3 length is 13 residues. CDR3 protein: CASRPGLPDEQFF. Written as DNA, the CDR3 is TGTGCCAGCAGACCGGGACTCCCGGATGAGCAGTTCTTC.

This clone has at least ten counts. The gene calls are TRBV5-1 and TRBJ1-1; D call uncertain. V lost 0 bases, J lost 4 bases, and 16 bases lay in between. The CDR3 spans 16 residues. Germline V gene data show CDR1 as SGHRS and CDR2 as YFSETQ. CDR3 sequence: CASSLAQSYEGTEAFF. The CDR3 DNA reads as TGCGCCAGCAGCTTGGCACAGTCTTACGAGGGCACTGAAGCTTTCTTT.

CDR3 sequence (DNA): TGTGCCAGCAGCTTGGGGGGAGGTAGCACCGGGGAGCTGTTTTTT. Translating it yields CASSLGGGSTGELFF. This sequence joins TRBV7-3 and TRBJ2-2; D perhaps matches TRBD2 (6 bases). This CDR3 region has 15 residues. The germline V gene encodes CDR1 SGHTA and CDR2 FQGTGA. V shed 3 bases and J shed 4 bases, with 12 bases lying between them.